This T cell receptor beta chain originates from a study of cytomegalovirus exposure and HLA in healthy donors. Overall study findings and caveats: Later analysis associated a missense DCLRE1C variant with TCR beta V- and J-gene trimming. A cluster of highly shared sequence variants was likely a sequencing artifact. Immune exposure information comprised only CMV serostatus.

This clone was counted a few times. Its specificity is not known. 60 Vbeta and 13 Jbeta primers were used in PCR. TCRdb's table, derived via immunoSEQ multiplex PCR, lists solely in-frame clones and lacks some. The sample includes some 150,000 clones, roughly 10% of them seen just once. In nominal health when sampled, donors likely had unrecorded immune exposures nonetheless. Germline V gene lookup returns CDR1 MGHRA and CDR2 YSYEKL. The CDR3 has 15 residues. V gave up 0 bases and J gave up 5 bases; unmatched junction bases: 5. Input material: PBMCs. The rearrangement uses TRBV4-1 and TRBJ2-3; 7 bases agree with TRBD1. The receptor's source is a man over 45 in good health and CMV-seronegative. CDR3 in DNA: TGCGCCAGCAGCCAAGAGGTGAGGGGGCAAGATACGCAGTATTTT. It codes for CASSQEVRGQDTQYF.